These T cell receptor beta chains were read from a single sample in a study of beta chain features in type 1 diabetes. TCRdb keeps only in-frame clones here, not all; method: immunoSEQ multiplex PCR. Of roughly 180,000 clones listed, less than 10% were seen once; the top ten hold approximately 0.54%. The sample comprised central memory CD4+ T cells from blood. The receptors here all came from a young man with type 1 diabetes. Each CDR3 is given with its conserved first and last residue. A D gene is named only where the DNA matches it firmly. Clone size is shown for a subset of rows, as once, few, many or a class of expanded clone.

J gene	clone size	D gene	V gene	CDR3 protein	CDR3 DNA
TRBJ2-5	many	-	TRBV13	CASSWTATQETQYF	TGTGCCAGCAGCTGGACAGCTACTCAAGAGACCCAGTACTTC
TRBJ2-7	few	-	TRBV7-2	CASSINSWGDLYF	TGTGCCAGCAGCATAAATTCCTGGGGGGATCTGTACTTC
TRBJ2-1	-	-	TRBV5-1	CASSLGRGNGYYNEQFF	TGCGCCAGCAGCCTCGGCAGGGGTAATGGCTATTACAATGAGCAGTTCTTC
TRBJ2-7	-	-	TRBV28	CASKGHPTYEQYF	TGTGCCAGCAAAGGACACCCGACCTACGAGCAGTACTTC
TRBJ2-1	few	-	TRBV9	CASSVLSGGDPDEQFF	TGTGCCAGCAGCGTATTGTCGGGGGGCGATCCCGATGAGCAGTTCTTC
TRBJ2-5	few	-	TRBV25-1	CASSAKARETQYF	TGTGCCAGCAGCGCTAAAGCAAGAGAGACCCAGTACTTC
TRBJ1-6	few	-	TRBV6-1	CASSEGAGLNSPLHF	TGTGCCAGCAGTGAGGGGGCCGGTTTGAATTCACCCCTCCACTTT
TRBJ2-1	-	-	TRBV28	CASISGPGVYNEQFF	TGTGCCAGCATCTCCGGGCCGGGGGTATACAATGAGCAGTTCTTC
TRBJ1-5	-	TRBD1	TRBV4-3	CASSQQWDRNQPQHF	TGCGCCAGCAGCCAGCAATGGGACAGAAATCAGCCCCAGCATTTT
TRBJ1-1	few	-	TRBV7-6	CASSLVGLRGSGTEAFF	TGTGCCAGCAGCTTAGTAGGGCTGAGGGGGTCGGGCACTGAAGCTTTCTTT
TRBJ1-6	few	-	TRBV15	CATSRDLGEQDSPLHF	TGTGCCACCAGCAGAGATCTTGGGGAGCAAGATTCACCCCTCCACTTT
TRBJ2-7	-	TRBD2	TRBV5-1	CASSSDGTSALEQYF	TGCGCCAGCAGCTCTGACGGGACTAGCGCCCTGGAGCAGTACTTC
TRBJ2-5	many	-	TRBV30	CAWSYTAETQYF	TGTGCCTGGAGTTATACTGCGGAGACCCAGTACTTC
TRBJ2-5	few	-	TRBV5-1	CASSLWGGETQYF	TGCGCCAGCAGCTTGTGGGGAGGAGAGACCCAGTACTTC
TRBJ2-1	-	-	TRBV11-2	CASSLDGAYNEQFF	TGTGCCAGCAGCTTAGATGGGGCATACAATGAGCAGTTCTTC
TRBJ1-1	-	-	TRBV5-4	CASRASTTYTEAFF	TGTGCCAGCAGGGCCAGCACGACTTACACTGAAGCTTTCTTT
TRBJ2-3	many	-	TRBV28	CASSFRFGGGPDTQYF	TGTGCCAGCAGTTTCCGATTCGGAGGCGGCCCAGATACGCAGTATTTT
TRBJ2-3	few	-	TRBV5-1	CASSLASGTRTDTQYF	TGCGCCAGCAGCTTGGCCTCGGGGACTCGCACAGATACGCAGTATTTT
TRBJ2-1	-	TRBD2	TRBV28	CASTGTSGSAGRNEQFF	TGTGCCAGCACCGGGACTAGCGGGAGCGCGGGTCGCAATGAGCAGTTCTTC
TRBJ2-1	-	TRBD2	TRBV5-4	CASSLPIAGGSSEQFF	TGTGCCAGCAGCTTACCAATAGCGGGGGGGTCAAGTGAGCAGTTCTTC
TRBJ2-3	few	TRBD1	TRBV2	CASSVRRGSTDTQYF	TGTGCCAGCAGTGTTCGCAGGGGGTCCACAGATACGCAGTATTTT
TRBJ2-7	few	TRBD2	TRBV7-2	CASSSRREAYEQYF	TGTGCCAGCAGCTCGAGGCGGGAGGCCTACGAGCAGTACTTC
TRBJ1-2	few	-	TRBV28	CASHSLPDIYGYTF	TGTGCCAGCCATTCTCTTCCGGACATCTATGGCTACACCTTC
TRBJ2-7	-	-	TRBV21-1	CASSKGGTGFSYEQYF	TGTGCCAGCAGCAAAGGGGGGACAGGATTCTCCTACGAGCAGTACTTC
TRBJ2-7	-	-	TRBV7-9	CASSLVGFGGMYF	TGTGCCAGCAGCTTAGTCGGGTTTGGCGGGATGTACTTC
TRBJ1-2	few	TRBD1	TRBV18	CASSPPGLTGGYGYTF	TGTGCCAGCTCACCACCGGGGTTGACAGGGGGCTATGGCTACACCTTC
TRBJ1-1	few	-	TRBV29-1	CSVVPSRPRVYHLNTEAFF	TGCAGCGTTGTCCCCTCGAGGCCGAGGGTGTATCATTTGAACACTGAAGCTTTCTTT
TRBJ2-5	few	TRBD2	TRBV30	CAWSPDLAGGLLNQETQYF	TGTGCCTGGAGTCCGGATTTAGCGGGGGGGCTCCTGAACCAAGAGACCCAGTACTTC
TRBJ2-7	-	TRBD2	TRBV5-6	CASSFVAGVGEQYF	TGTGCCAGCAGCTTCGTCGCGGGGGTGGGAGAGCAGTACTTC
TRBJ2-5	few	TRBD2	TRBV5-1	CASSFGLAVQETQYF	TGCGCCAGCAGCTTCGGACTAGCGGTCCAAGAGACCCAGTACTTC
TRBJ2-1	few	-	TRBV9	CASSLQGRIYNEQFF	TGTGCCAGCAGCCTTCAGGGGCGGATTTACAATGAGCAGTTCTTC
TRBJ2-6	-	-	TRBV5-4	CASSLYSSGANVLTF	TGTGCCAGCAGCTTGTATAGCTCTGGGGCCAACGTCCTGACTTTC
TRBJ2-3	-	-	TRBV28	CASSPRLSSTDTQYF	TGTGCCAGCAGCCCTCGACTGAGCTCCACAGATACGCAGTATTTT
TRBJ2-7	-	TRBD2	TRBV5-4	CASSLGGGAHEQYF	TGTGCCAGCAGCTTGGGCGGGGGGGCTCACGAGCAGTACTTC
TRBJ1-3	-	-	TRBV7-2	CASSLDGGPGNTIYF	TGTGCCAGCAGCTTAGATGGCGGGCCTGGAAACACCATATATTTT
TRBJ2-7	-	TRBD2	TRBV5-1	CASSLDPAGSYEQYF	TGCGCCAGCAGCTTGGATCCAGCGGGGTCCTACGAGCAGTACTTC
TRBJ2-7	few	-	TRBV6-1	CASGARQYF	TGTGCCAGCGGGGCTAGGCAGTACTTC
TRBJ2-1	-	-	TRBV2	CASSAVTNFNEQFF	TGTGCCAGCAGTGCTGTCACTAATTTCAATGAGCAGTTCTTC
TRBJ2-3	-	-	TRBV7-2	CASGTGGTDTQYF	TGTGCCAGCGGGACGGGGGGCACAGATACGCAGTATTTT
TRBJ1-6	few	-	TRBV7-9	CASIDSSYNSPLHF	TGTGCCAGCATCGACAGCTCCTATAATTCACCCCTCCACTTT
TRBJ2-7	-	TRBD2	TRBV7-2	CASSLEGEGEQYF	TGTGCCAGCAGCTTAGAAGGGGAGGGCGAGCAGTACTTC
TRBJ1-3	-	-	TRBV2	CASKRDMDSGNTIYF	TGTGCCAGCAAGCGGGACATGGACTCTGGAAACACCATATATTTT
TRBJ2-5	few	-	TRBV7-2	CASSLYQETQYF	TGTGCCAGCAGCCTTTACCAAGAGACCCAGTACTTC
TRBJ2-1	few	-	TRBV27	CASSFYGNEQFF	TGTGCCAGCAGTTTTTACGGCAATGAGCAGTTCTTC
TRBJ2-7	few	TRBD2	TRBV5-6	CASSPGLAGVYEQYF	TGTGCCAGCAGCCCCGGACTAGCGGGAGTCTACGAGCAGTACTTC
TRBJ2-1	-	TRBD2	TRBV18	CASSPPGRTSGRYNEQFF	TGTGCCAGCTCACCGCCCGGGAGGACTAGCGGGAGGTACAATGAGCAGTTCTTC